This T cell receptor (beta chain) was obtained from a study of blood T cell repertoires in COVID-19. Overall study context: The origin of the acute and convalescent COVID-19 samples was the United States, Italy and Spain.

Produced via immunoSEQ multiplex PCR; TCRdb's table is partial and in-frame only. The table records around 180,000 clones, approximately 90% of them present only once. Germline CDR1 and CDR2: LNHDA and SQIVND (reference sequence). This CDR3 is built from 16 residues. V gave up 3 bases and J gave up 5 bases, with 16 bases separating them. This clone was recorded only once. This receptor was obtained from a woman in her 30s with active or convalescent COVID-19. Sequenced sample: peripheral blood. This chain uses TRBV19 with TRBJ1-4; weak D call: TRBD1 (5 bases). CDR3 DNA: TGTGCCAGTAGTATGGGTGGCGGGGCTTCGAATGAAAAACTGTTTTTT. It translates to CASSMGGGASNEKLFF.